These T cell receptor beta chains were read from a single sample in a study of CD8+ T cells in alopecia areata. This table comes from immunoSEQ multiplex PCR, and its TCRdb copy is limited to in-frame clones, with some not included. The sample comprises a few hundred thousand clones, roughly 69% of which are singletons, and approximately 1.2% rests with the top ten. The specimen was CD4+ T cells sorted from blood, collected at week 0. These receptor sequences come from a human donor with alopecia areata. Each CDR3 is given with its conserved first and last residue. The D gene is left open where the match is weak. Clone sizes are given selectively: once, few, many, or a class where the clone is expanded.

CDR3 DNA,CDR3 protein,J gene,V gene,D gene,clone size
TGTGCCATCCTGGACAGAGCCTATGGCTACACCTTC,CAILDRAYGYTF,TRBJ1-2,TRBV10-3,.,.
TGTGCCAGCAGCTTTGGCGGGAGCACAGATACGCAGTATTTT,CASSFGGSTDTQYF,TRBJ2-3,TRBV7-9,.,.
TGTGCCTGGAGTGCCGGGTTTGGGGGTAGGGAGCAGTTCTTC,CAWSAGFGGREQFF,TRBJ2-1,TRBV30,.,.
TGTGCCTGGAAAGTGGGACAGATCACCGGGGAGCTGTTTTTT,CAWKVGQITGELFF,TRBJ2-2,TRBV30,TRBD1,.
TGCGCCAGCAGCTTGGAGACTAGCGGAGATACGCAGTATTTT,CASSLETSGDTQYF,TRBJ2-3,TRBV5-1,TRBD2,.
TGTGCCAGCAGTTTAGCCTCCGAGGGATACGCCGGGGAGCTGTTTTTT,CASSLASEGYAGELFF,TRBJ2-2,TRBV27,.,.
TGCAGTGCTCCCGACAGCGCAAGGCAGTACTTC,CSAPDSARQYF,TRBJ2-7,TRBV20-1,.,.
TGTGCCTGGAGTGGTATTGTCGTAGGACAGGGGTACACCGGGGAGCTGTTTTTT,CAWSGIVVGQGYTGELFF,TRBJ2-2,TRBV30,TRBD1,.
TGTGCCAGCAGCTCCCGCGGGGGGGCCTACAATGAGCAGTTCTTC,CASSSRGGAYNEQFF,TRBJ2-1,TRBV9,TRBD2,.
TGCAGCGTGGGACACACTAGCTCTGGGGCCAACGTCCTGACTTTC,CSVGHTSSGANVLTF,TRBJ2-6,TRBV29-1,.,.
TGTGCCAGCAGTGGGGGGACGGGCAGGGGCTCCGGTCAGCCCCAGCATTTT,CASSGGTGRGSGQPQHF,TRBJ1-5,TRBV6-1,.,.
TGCGCCAGCAGCCAAGAGGCAGGATTTAACTATGGCTACACCTTC,CASSQEAGFNYGYTF,TRBJ1-2,TRBV4-3,.,few
TGTGCCGGGGGTGAGGTACTTAATTCACCCCTCCACTTT,CAGGEVLNSPLHF,TRBJ1-6,TRBV2,.,.
TGTGCCTGGATCGGATACTCTGGAAACACCATATATTTT,CAWIGYSGNTIYF,TRBJ1-3,TRBV30,.,.
TGCGCCAGCAGCTCCTCCCGGGGGGGCCTCTACGAGCAGTACTTC,CASSSSRGGLYEQYF,TRBJ2-7,TRBV5-1,TRBD2,.
TGCGCCAGCAGCCCGAGACAGGAGTACTTC,CASSPRQEYF,TRBJ2-7,TRBV5-1,.,.
TGTGCCAGCAGCTTAGACGGGGGAAGTTACGAGCAGTACTTC,CASSLDGGSYEQYF,TRBJ2-7,TRBV7-9,.,few
TGTGCCAGCAGCTTAGCAGGACGGATATATGGCTACACCTTC,CASSLAGRIYGYTF,TRBJ1-2,TRBV7-9,.,.
TGTGCCTGGCAGGGGGTCGGTAATGAAAAACTGTTTTTT,CAWQGVGNEKLFF,TRBJ1-4,TRBV30,TRBD1,.
TGTGCCAGTATCGGTAAGGGAAGCACTGAAGCTTTCTTT,CASIGKGSTEAFF,TRBJ1-1,TRBV19,.,.
TGTGCCAGCAGTTCGGACGGAACACCTAACTATGGCTACACCTTC,CASSSDGTPNYGYTF,TRBJ1-2,TRBV6-5,.,few
TGTGCCACCAGCAGGCGAACGGATGGGGCCAACGTCCTGACTTTC,CATSRRTDGANVLTF,TRBJ2-6,TRBV15,.,.
TGCGCCAGCAGCTTGCGAGCGGGCCTTGGCACCTACGAGCAGTACTTC,CASSLRAGLGTYEQYF,TRBJ2-7,TRBV5-1,.,.
TGCGCCAGCAGTGATTCCAGGACTATTCACAATGAGCAGTTCTTC,CASSDSRTIHNEQFF,TRBJ2-1,TRBV10-2,.,.
TGCAGCGTTGCAGGACAGCCGAACACTGAAGCTTTCTTT,CSVAGQPNTEAFF,TRBJ1-1,TRBV29-1,.,.
TGCAGCGTTGTTGTAGACTCGTATGGCTACACCTTC,CSVVVDSYGYTF,TRBJ1-2,TRBV29-1,.,.
TGTGCCAGCAGTCCCACGACCTCATACAATGAGCAGTTCTTC,CASSPTTSYNEQFF,TRBJ2-1,TRBV14,.,.
TGTGCCACCAGCAGAGAGCTGGTAGCCCCAGATACGCAGTATTTT,CATSRELVAPDTQYF,TRBJ2-3,TRBV15,.,.
TGTGCCTGGGACTTCACCGGGACAGGGGGTCACGAGCAGTACTTC,CAWDFTGTGGHEQYF,TRBJ2-7,TRBV30,TRBD1,.
TGTGCCAGCAGTTCGGGACAGAGGTACGAGCAGTACTTC,CASSSGQRYEQYF,TRBJ2-7,TRBV27,TRBD1,.
TGTGCCAGCAGTTTATCGGGGGCCTATGGCTACACCTTC,CASSLSGAYGYTF,TRBJ1-2,TRBV27,.,once
TGCAGCGTGGACAGGGGTATGCAAGAGACCCAGTACTTC,CSVDRGMQETQYF,TRBJ2-5,TRBV29-1,TRBD1,.
TGTGCCAGCAGTCACGGGACAGGAGTCTACGAGCAGTACTTC,CASSHGTGVYEQYF,TRBJ2-7,TRBV6-6,TRBD1,.
TGTGCCTGGAGTGTCGGGGTGGTGGGGACCCAGTACTTC,CAWSVGVVGTQYF,TRBJ2-5,TRBV30,.,.
TGTGCCAGCAGGGGGACAGGGCCCAATCAGCCCCAGCATTTT,CASRGTGPNQPQHF,TRBJ1-5,TRBV25-1,TRBD1,.
TGTGCCAGCTCGCTTTCGGGGCCCACCGGGGAGCTGTTTTTT,CASSLSGPTGELFF,TRBJ2-2,TRBV18,.,.
TGCAGCGTTGGGCAGGGGAGTGAAAAACTGTTTTTT,CSVGQGSEKLFF,TRBJ1-4,TRBV29-1,.,few
TGTGCCAGCAGGAACGGAAGAAGCTATGGCTACACCTTC,CASRNGRSYGYTF,TRBJ1-2,TRBV6-6,.,.
TGCGCCAGCAGTCTGGGAGGGGTGTTCTCCTACGAGCAGTACTTC,CASSLGGVFSYEQYF,TRBJ2-7,TRBV23-1,TRBD2,.
TGTGCCAGCAGCATCAGACAGGGAATTAATACTAACTATGGCTACACCTTC,CASSIRQGINTNYGYTF,TRBJ1-2,TRBV4-2,TRBD1,few
TGTGCCAGCAGTGACAGGACTACTAACTATGGCTACACCTTC,CASSDRTTNYGYTF,TRBJ1-2,TRBV25-1,.,.
TGTGCCAGCAGCTTAGATGCAGCTGGAAACACCATATATTTT,CASSLDAAGNTIYF,TRBJ1-3,TRBV7-9,.,few
TGTGCCAGCAGCTACAGGGAACACTATGGCTACACCTTC,CASSYREHYGYTF,TRBJ1-2,TRBV14,.,.
TGTGCCAGCAGCGCAGAGGTTCAGGAGACCCAGTACTTC,CASSAEVQETQYF,TRBJ2-5,TRBV7-3,.,.
TGTGCCAGCAGCGGGGGGACACAATACCAAGAGACCCAGTACTTC,CASSGGTQYQETQYF,TRBJ2-5,TRBV9,.,.
TGTGCCAGTAGTGACAGGCAAGCCTATGGCTACACCTTC,CASSDRQAYGYTF,TRBJ1-2,TRBV19,.,.
TGTGCCAGCAGGCCGGGACTAGCGGGGCGGGACGAGCAGTTCTTC,CASRPGLAGRDEQFF,TRBJ2-1,TRBV7-9,TRBD2,.
TGTGCCAGCAGAGATGACAGGGGAGGCAATCAGCCCCAGCATTTT,CASRDDRGGNQPQHF,TRBJ1-5,TRBV2,TRBD1,.
TGCGCCAGCAGCCAAGACGAGGACAGGAGCTCACCCCTCCACTTT,CASSQDEDRSSPLHF,TRBJ1-6,TRBV4-1,TRBD1,.
TGTGCCATCAGTGCAGGGGGCTACGAGCAGTACTTC,CAISAGGYEQYF,TRBJ2-7,TRBV10-3,TRBD1,.
TGTGCCAGCAGTTATATGGAGACCCAGTACTTC,CASSYMETQYF,TRBJ2-5,TRBV6-5,.,.
TGTGCCAGCAGTTTATGGCTAGGCAATGAGCAGTTCTTC,CASSLWLGNEQFF,TRBJ2-1,TRBV27,.,few
TGTGCCAGCAGAACTTCATCGAACGGGGAGCTGTTTTTT,CASRTSSNGELFF,TRBJ2-2,TRBV6-5,.,.
TGTGCCTGGAGTGCCAGGACAGCATGGGGTAATTCACCCCTCCACTTT,CAWSARTAWGNSPLHF,TRBJ1-6,TRBV30,.,.
TGTGCCAGCAGCTTTTATGGGCGGAATGGCTACACCTTC,CASSFYGRNGYTF,TRBJ1-2,TRBV7-3,.,.
TGTGCCAGCAGTTCAACAGGGGGAGATCAGCCCCAGCATTTT,CASSSTGGDQPQHF,TRBJ1-5,TRBV25-1,TRBD1,.
TGTGCCAGCAGTTACTCCGCAGCCTCGGTGGCCCAGTACTTC,CASSYSAASVAQYF,TRBJ2-5,TRBV6-5,.,.